This T cell receptor (beta chain) was retrieved from a study of cytomegalovirus exposure and HLA in healthy donors. The wider study: A preliminary data release comprised 80 million or so unique TCRs obtained from HLA-typed donors. Study results and limitations: Presence/absence analysis assumed near-uniform sequencing depth across donors. Reportedly, cytomegalovirus status was diagnosed with high sensitivity and specificity.

Concerning this clone: Antigen unknown.

The CDR3 is 15 amino acids. The PCR made use of 60 Vbeta and 13 Jbeta primers. The table came from immunoSEQ multiplex PCR; TCRdb's copy has only in-frame clones and leaves some out. The table lists over 150,000 clones, over 70% of them singletons. The sequenced sample consisted of PBMCs. J is TRBJ2-5 and V is TRBV21-1; TRBD1 is the table's D call, not checked against the DNA. The end of the DNA fits TRBJ2-7 better, so the J call may be wrong. TRBV21-1 is marked as a pseudogene. This clonotype was sampled from a woman aged 55-69 years in good health and CMV-seropositive. In DNA form, the CDR3 reads TGTGCCAGCAGCAAAGTTTCAGGGGGCCCCTACGAGCAGTACTTC. This gives the protein CASSKVSGGPYEQYF.